The entry that follows covers one T cell receptor beta chain sequence. The germline gives CDR1 MDHEN, CDR2 SYDVKM. The CDR3 sequence is 13 residues long. Trimming took 5 bases from V and 6 from J, leaving 11 bases between them. The data were obtained in a study of control samples from healthy donors and cancer patients. Clones were read by immunoSEQ multiplex PCR, and TCRdb kept only the in-frame ones, dropping some. The data hold 130,000 or so clones, with roughly 94% observed a single time. V is TRBV28 and J is TRBJ1-5, with D possibly being TRBD1 (6 bases). The sample comprised blood. This TCR was sampled from a man between 35 and 55 years old in good health. The CDR3 DNA is TGTGCCAGCAGTCTTCAGGGGACTCAGCCCCAGCATTTT. Its translation is CASSLQGTQPQHF.